The 20 T cell receptor beta chains below come from one sample, sequenced in a study of tumor-infiltrating lymphocytes in primary liver carcinoma. A constant-region primer primed TCR beta cDNA synthesis from 500 ng of total RNA. Employing slightly modified ARM-PCR, three nested multiplex PCR rounds were run, and these gave rise to the TCR beta libraries. Two initial PCR rounds of around 10 cycles each paired TRBV1-TRBV30 forward primers with a C-beta reverse primer. TCRdb passed the multiplex PCR reads through MiXCR, listing each CDR3 protein once. The table has around 170,000 distinct CDR3 sequences, 60% seen once. Germline DNA was also extracted, with blood RNA taken from unsorted whole blood. The sequenced sample was peripheral blood. Every receptor here comes from a man between 40 and 49 years old with primary liver carcinoma and hepatitis B virus infection.

Regarding this clonotype: A read error is possible here, since a much larger clone lies one base away. V gene TRBV6-5 combines with J gene TRBJ2-7, with D possibly TRBD1 on 5 matching bases. V was clipped by 5 bases and J by 2 bases, with 16 bases between them. CDR3 length: 15 amino acids. CDR1 is MNHEY, CDR2 SVGAGI, per germline. CDR3 amino acids: CASSDGHGTPYEQYF. The CDR3 DNA sequence: TGTGCCAGCAGTGATGGACATGGAACTCCCTACGAGCAGTACTTC.

Points on this clonotype: This may stem from a read error, because a much larger clone lies one nucleotide away. The chain carries TRBV10-3 and TRBJ1-1; 9 nucleotides line up with TRBD1. CDR1 is ENHRY and CDR2 is SYGVKD in the germline V gene. This CDR3 comprises 15 residues. Unmatched junction bases numbered 5, after V lost 3 bases and J lost 3 bases. The CDR3 loop is CAISDEGQGDTEAFF. CDR3 bases: TGTGCCATCAGTGACGAGGGACAGGGTGACACTGAAGCTTTCTTT.

This clonotype was detected many times. This CDR3 reads CSVEPSGANEQFF. As DNA, the CDR3 is TGCAGCGTTGAACCTAGCGGGGCAAATGAGCAGTTCTTC. The V call is TRBV29-1, the J call TRBJ2-1; 9 nucleotides match TRBD2. Trimming took 2 bases from V and 7 from J; bases not matched to a gene: 3. CDR1 SQVTM and CDR2 ANQGSEA come from the germline V gene. The CDR3 loop spans 13 amino acids.

To note about this clonotype: With a much larger clone just one base away, this may be a read error. The CDR3 end shows no conserved phenylalanine or tryptophan, and so a read error is likely. The gene calls are TRBV29-1 and TRBJ1-1; possibly TRBD1 for D (6 bases). The V gene's germline CDR1 is SQVTM and CDR2 ANQGSEA. V lost 0 bases, J lost 10 bases, and 9 bases lay in between. The CDR3 is 11 amino acids. The CDR3 nucleotides are TGCAGCGTTGAAGAAGAGGGGGGAGCTTTCTCT. Translation gives CSVEEEGGAFS.

A remark on this clonotype: This sequence may be a read error, since a much larger clone differs from it by one base. The genes are TRBV12-3 or TRBV12-4 and TRBJ2-1; a possible D gene is TRBD2 (6 bases). With 3 bases removed from V and 3 bases from J, the gap between germline ends came to 12 bases. This CDR3 is 15 amino acids long. The CDR3 reads CASSFGGVGYNEQFF. The CDR3 coding sequence is TGTGCCAGCAGTTTTGGCGGGGTGGGCTACAATGAGCAGTTCTTC.

This rearrangement joins TRBV29-1 to TRBJ2-7, with D tentatively TRBD1 or TRBD2 (5 bases each). Germline loops: CDR1 SQVTM, CDR2 ANQGSEA. The CDR3 totals 13 residues. V was pared by 3 bases and J by 1 base, with 10 bases between. CDR3 sequence: CSVERGSSYEQYF. CDR3 DNA: TGCAGCGTTGAGAGGGGCAGTTCCTACGAGCAGTACTTC.

As concerns this clonotype: The germline gene is not matched at one end of the junction; a read error may be the cause. The V gene is TRBV6-5, the J gene TRBJ1-2; TRBD1 is a possible D gene (5 bases). The CDR3 consists of 12 residues. CDR1 and CDR2 from the germline V gene are MNHEY and SVGAGI. The CDR3 loop is CANSFTGDGYTF. The CDR3 coding sequence is TGTGCCAACAGTTTCACGGGGGATGGCTACACCTTC.

The V gene is TRBV7-9, the J gene TRBJ2-3, with D perhaps matching TRBD1 (5 bases). The CDR3 covers 13 residues. Trimming removed 5 bases at V and 5 bases at J, with 11 bases between. Germline V gene data show CDR1 as SEHNR and CDR2 as FQNEAQ (reference sequence). Written as DNA, the CDR3 is TGTGCCAGCAGCACCCAGCAGGGAGATACGCAGTATTTT. Its protein product is CASSTQQGDTQYF.

A note on this clonotype: Because the CDR3 is missing its conserved closing phenylalanine or tryptophan, this is likely a read error. The J gene is TRBJ2-5, the V gene TRBV29-1, with a tentative D call TRBD2 (7 bases). The germline gives CDR1 SQVTM, CDR2 ANQGSEA. CDR3 length: 16 amino acids. The V end lost 6 bases, the J end lost 6 bases, and 26 bases lay between the germline ends. CDR3 region: CSVSWGGAAKVKTQYI. The DNA for the CDR3 is TGCAGCGTCTCTTGGGGGGGGGCCGCTAAGGTGAAGACCCAGTACATC.

This clonotype was detected only once. The rearrangement joins TRBV6-5 to TRBJ2-3; D perhaps matches TRBD1 (6 bases). This CDR3 has 15 amino acids. Germline V gene sequence: CDR1 MNHEY, CDR2 SVGAGI. Trimming cost V 0 bases and J 8 bases, with 15 bases left between them. CDR3: CASSYSGQGLSTQYF. CDR3 in DNA: TGTGCCAGCAGTTACTCCGGGCAGGGGTTATCTACGCAGTATTTT.

This clonotype was seen just once. The CDR3 end shows no conserved phenylalanine or tryptophan, and so a read error is likely. The rearrangement joins TRBV11-2 to TRBJ2-1, with D perhaps matching TRBD2 (6 bases). Germline V lookup: CDR1 SGHAT, CDR2 FQNNGV. Trimming left V 2 bases short and J 7 bases short, with 18 bases between. The CDR3 contains 16 residues. The CDR3 reads CASSLLGPGRENEQFL. The CDR3 region has the DNA TGTGCCAGCAGCTTACTGGGGCCCGGGAGAGAAAATGAGCAGTTCCTC.

The chain carries TRBV7-8 and TRBJ2-5; the D is unclear. The CDR3 contains 12 residues. The germline V and J ends were trimmed by 4 bases and 2 bases, with 5 bases remaining between them. Germline CDR1 SGHVS, CDR2 FQNEAQ. CDR3 loop: CASSSGQETQYF. The CDR3 nucleotides read TGTGCCAGCAGCTCAGGACAAGAGACCCAGTACTTC.

There are a few counts of this clonotype. The chain is built from TRBV12-3 or TRBV12-4 and TRBJ2-1; maybe TRBD1 (5 bases). V dropped 5 bases and J dropped 8 bases, with 13 bases sitting between them. The CDR3 totals 13 residues. This chain's CDR3 is CASSQGNRDEQFF. The DNA for the CDR3 is TGTGCCAGCAGTCAGGGCAACCGCGATGAGCAGTTCTTC.

For this clonotype: An end of the junction does not agree with germline; a read error may underlie this. The CDR3 protein is CSGWDSSYEQYF. The CDR3 DNA reads TGCAGCGGCTGGGACAGCTCCTACGAACAGTACTTC. The chain couples TRBV29-1 to TRBJ2-7; TRBD1 matches at 7 bases. CDR1 is SQVTM and CDR2 is ANQGSEA in the germline V gene. This CDR3 contains 12 residues.

The rearrangement uses TRBV30 and TRBJ2-5; TRBD2 might be the D (6 bases). Germline assignment: CDR1 GTSNPN and CDR2 SVGIG (reference sequence). This CDR3 spans 14 amino acids. V lost 4 bases to trimming and J lost 5 bases, with 17 bases between them. The CDR3 reads CAWTVGSLWETQYF. DNA for the CDR3: TGTGCCTGGACGGTCGGGAGCTTGTGGGAGACCCAGTACTTC. The whole variable domain, filled in from reference TRBV30 and TRBJ2-5, reads SQTIHQWPATLVQPVGSPLSLECTVEGTSNPNLYWYRQAAGRGLQLLFYSVGIGQISSEVPQNLSASRPQDRQFILSSKKLLLSDSGFYLCAWTVGSLWETQYFGPGTRLLVL.

The chain couples TRBV6-2 or TRBV6-3 to TRBJ2-1, with 7 bases lining up with TRBD2. The V segment lost 4 bases and the J segment 11 bases; nucleotides outside the gene matches: 11. CDR1 and CDR2 from the germline V gene are MNHEY and SVGEGT. The CDR3 sequence is 14 residues long. Here the CDR3 DNA reads TGTGCCAGCAGTTCCGCTAGCGGCCGAGATAAGCAGTTCTTC. Protein: CASSSASGRDKQFF.

The chain recombines TRBV5-5 with TRBJ2-3; D might be TRBD2 (5 bases). The CDR3 is 14 amino acids. V lost 0 bases and J lost 4, with 9 bases in between. Germline assignment: CDR1 SGHKS and CDR2 YYEKEE (reference sequence). The chain's CDR3 is CASSLEAASDTQYF. The CDR3, as DNA: TGTGCCAGCAGCTTGGAAGCGGCATCAGATACGCAGTATTTT.

The chain carries TRBV29-1 and TRBJ2-3, with 8 bases aligning to TRBD2. The germline CDR1 and CDR2 sequences are SQVTM and ANQGSEA. V was clipped by 7 bases and J by 3 bases; unmatched bases: 12. The CDR3 has 15 residues. This CDR3 is CSAQGREGVTDTQYF. CDR3 nucleotides: TGCAGCGCTCAAGGTCGGGAGGGAGTAACAGATACGCAGTATTTT.

Written as DNA, the CDR3 is TGTGCCAGCAGGCAGAGGGGGACTAGCGGGGCGAACACCGGGGAGCTGTTTTTT. This gives the protein CASRQRGTSGANTGELFF. This chain links TRBV6-1 with TRBJ2-2; 13 positions match TRBD2. Germline V gene sequence: CDR1 MNHNS, CDR2 SASEGT. The V and J ends lost 6 bases and 0 bases, in that order; junction bases with no gene match: 7. The CDR3 sequence is 18 residues long.

This clonotype has a handful of counts. The V and J genes are TRBV5-5 and TRBJ2-2; no reliable D call. The CDR3 is 16 amino acids. Germline V gene sequence: CDR1 SGHKS, CDR2 YYEKEE (reference sequence). V gave up 0 bases and J gave up 4 bases, with 13 bases separating them. The CDR3 DNA is TGTGCCAGCAGCTTGGACGGGTTTGTCGCCACCGGGGAGCTGTTTTTT. This sequence encodes CASSLDGFVATGELFF.